A single sample is the source of the 30 T cell receptor beta chains below, sequenced in a study of blood T cell repertoires in COVID-19. Assay used: immunoSEQ multiplex PCR; TCRdb lists only in-frame clones, some missing. The data hold roughly 230,000 clones, with about 85% observed a single time. Sequenced input: peripheral blood. The receptor set was obtained from an older woman with active or convalescent COVID-19.

This chain joins TRBV6-4 and TRBJ1-1, with 7 bases fitting TRBD1. CDR3 length: 15 amino acids. CDR1 is MRHNA and CDR2 is SNTAGT in the germline V gene. Unmatched junction bases numbered 6, after V lost 5 bases and J lost 0 bases. The CDR3 protein is CASSTRTGMNTEAFF. CDR3 coding DNA: TGTGCCAGCAGTACCAGGACAGGAATGAACACTGAAGCTTTCTTT.

The V and J genes are TRBV2 and TRBJ2-3; TRBD2 might be the D (6 bases). This CDR3 region has 14 residues. V was clipped by 6 bases and J by 1 base, with 11 bases between them. Germline lookup yields CDR1 SNHLY and CDR2 FYNNEI. CDR3 bases: TGTGCCAGCAGGGGGGACTTGGGCACAGATACGCAGTATTTT. It encodes CASRGDLGTDTQYF.

The chain links TRBV11-2 to TRBJ2-3, with 13 positions matching TRBD2. The CDR3 has 17 amino acids. Looked up from germline, CDR1 is SGHAT and CDR2 is FQNNGV. Germline trimming cut 4 bases from V and 2 bases from J; bases unmatched to any gene: 6. As DNA, the CDR3 is TGTGCCAGCAGCTCCGGACTAGCGGGGGTGTACACAGATACGCAGTATTTT. Protein: CASSSGLAGVYTDTQYF.

The chain has TRBV10-2 and TRBJ1-2, with D unclear. Trimming took off 2 bases at V and 4 bases at J, with 8 bases between the two ends. The CDR3 has 13 amino acids. Per germline, CDR1 WSHSY and CDR2 SAAADI. CDR3 bases: TGCGCCAGCAGTGAGATCATCATCTATGGCTACACCTTC. Its protein product is CASSEIIIYGYTF.

There are a few counts of this clone. The V gene is TRBV21-1, the J gene TRBJ1-5; the table gives TRBD1 as D, unverified against the DNA. TRBV21-1 is reported as a pseudogene. CDR3 length: 16 residues. CDR3 amino acids: CASSKPGTDSNQPQHF. In DNA, the CDR3 is TGTGCCAGCAGCAAACCCGGGACAGACTCCAATCAGCCCCAGCATTTT.

V gene TRBV4-1 combines with J gene TRBJ2-1; weak D call: TRBD2 (6 bases). CDR1 is MGHRA, CDR2 YSYEKL, per germline. V was cut by 1 base and J by 0 bases, with 10 bases left in between. The CDR3 length is 16 residues. CDR3 nucleotides: TGCGCCAGCAGCCAAGGTGTAGCGGTCTCCTACAATGAGCAGTTCTTC. It specifies CASSQGVAVSYNEQFF.

The chain is built from TRBV5-1 and TRBJ1-1, with D perhaps TRBD1 (6 bases). Germline V gene lookup returns CDR1 SGHRS and CDR2 YFSETQ. There are 14 residues in the CDR3. Trimming cost V 0 bases and J 2 bases, with 8 bases left between them. CDR3: CASSLGQVNTEAFF. In DNA, the CDR3 is TGCGCCAGCAGCTTGGGACAGGTTAACACTGAAGCTTTCTTT.

This clone is a singleton in its sample. The V call is TRBV28, the J call TRBJ1-6; no clear D. Trimming cost V 6 bases and J 5 bases, with 20 bases left between them. CDR1 is MDHEN, CDR2 SYDVKM, per germline. The CDR3 has 17 amino acids. This chain's CDR3 is CASSHVWGSGNNSPLHF. DNA for the CDR3: TGTGCCAGCAGCCACGTGTGGGGATCCGGGAATAATTCACCCCTCCACTTT.

In its sample, this clone was seen once. This sequence joins TRBV25-1 and TRBJ1-1, with D unresolved. V was shortened by 3 bases and J by 1 base, with 6 bases between the two germline ends. Germline loops: CDR1 MGHDK, CDR2 SYGVNS. The CDR3 has 13 amino acids. This chain's CDR3 is CASSEVRNTEAFF. The CDR3 nucleotides read TGTGCCAGCAGTGAGGTTAGGAACACTGAAGCTTTCTTT.

The V call is TRBV6-6, the J call TRBJ2-5; tentative D call: TRBD2 (6 bases). The V and J ends lost 6 bases and 4 bases respectively, with 15 bases between them. The CDR3 sequence is 14 residues long. Germline values: CDR1 MNHNY, CDR2 SVGAGI (reference sequence). CDR3 nucleotides: TGTGCCAGCAGCCTTCGGGGGTCGGGAGAGACCCAGTACTTC. The encoded protein is CASSLRGSGETQYF.

This clone came up a few times. The chain is built from TRBV30 and TRBJ1-2, with 7 bases that match TRBD1. The germline V gene encodes CDR1 GTSNPN and CDR2 SVGIG (reference sequence). CDR3 length: 15 amino acids. The V gene end was trimmed by 6 bases and the J gene end by 2 bases; junction bases not matched to a gene: 12. CDR3 DNA sequence: TGTGCCTGCCGGGACAGAGAAAACCGGAACTATGGCTACACCTTC. Translating gives CACRDRENRNYGYTF. The complete variable domain, with remaining parts taken from reference TRBV30 and TRBJ1-2, reads SQTIHQWPATLVQPVGSPLSLECTVEGTSNPNLYWYRQAAGRGLQLLFYSVGIGQISSEVPQNLSASRPQDRQFILSSKKLLLSDSGFYLCACRDRENRNYGYTFGSGTRLTVV.

This clone appeared a single time. This sequence joins TRBV28 and TRBJ2-2, with 9 bases that match TRBD1. The germline CDR1 and CDR2 sequences are MDHEN and SYDVKM. The CDR3 runs to 18 residues. Trimming cost V 7 bases and J 7 bases; bases outside gene matches: 19. The CDR3 bases are TGTGCCAGCATGGTGCCGGGACAGGGAGTTGTCGGGCGCGGGGAGCTGTTTTTT. This translates into CASMVPGQGVVGRGELFF.

This chain uses TRBV10-3 with TRBJ1-1, with D possibly being TRBD1 (6 bases). CDR1 is ENHRY and CDR2 is SYGVKD in the germline V gene. V was cut by 7 bases and J by 0 bases, with 12 bases left in between. The CDR3 sequence is 14 residues long. This CDR3 is CAITRDIMNTEAFF. DNA of the CDR3: TGTGCCATCACAAGGGACATTATGAACACTGAAGCTTTCTTT.

This chain links TRBV3-1 (or the pseudogene TRBV3-2) with TRBJ1-1; D gene unclear. V was pared by 4 bases and J by 2 bases, with 14 bases between. Germline assignment: CDR1 LGHDT and CDR2 YNNKEL (reference sequence). The CDR3 is 15 residues long. The CDR3 bases are TGTGCCAGCAGCCCAGATGCGGCCTCTAACACTGAAGCTTTCTTT. This translates into CASSPDAASNTEAFF.

The J gene is TRBJ1-5, the V gene TRBV7-8; D ambiguous. Germline CDR1 reads SGHVS; CDR2 reads FQNEAQ. Trimming took off 5 bases at V and 3 bases at J, with 8 bases between the two ends. The CDR3 runs to 13 residues. CDR3 amino acids: CASSLSVNQPQHF. DNA of the CDR3: TGTGCCAGCAGCCTCAGCGTCAATCAGCCCCAGCATTTT.

The gene calls are TRBV6-6 and TRBJ1-2; maybe TRBD1 (6 bases). Germline CDR1 MNHNY, CDR2 SVGAGI (reference sequence). This CDR3 spans 12 amino acids. Trimming removed 9 bases from V and 7 bases from J, with 15 bases in between. The CDR3 here is CASLGGGIGYTF. In DNA form, the CDR3 reads TGTGCCAGTCTCGGGGGGGGCATTGGCTACACCTTC.

Only a few counts were recorded for this clone. V is TRBV19 and J is TRBJ2-5, with a tentative D call TRBD2 (5 bases). This CDR3 spans 13 amino acids. The ends were cut back, 5 bases at V and 0 bases at J, with 7 bases in the middle. Germline V CDR1 and CDR2: LNHDA, SQIVND (reference sequence). The CDR3 coding sequence is TGTGCCAGTAGTCGGGGATACCAAGAGACCCAGTACTTC. Amino acid sequence: CASSRGYQETQYF.

The V gene is TRBV19, the J gene TRBJ1-2; TRBD1 agrees at 9 bases. The CDR3 loop spans 15 amino acids. The V gene's germline CDR1 is LNHDA and CDR2 SQIVND (reference sequence). V was pared by 0 bases and J by 4 bases, with 3 bases of the junction left unmatched. In DNA form, the CDR3 reads TGTGCCAGTAGTATAGACACAGGGGGCGTCTATGGCTACACCTTC. Translated, it gives CASSIDTGGVYGYTF.

The CDR3 loop reads CASSQAEVAYEQYF. The CDR3 nucleotides read TGCGCCAGCAGCCAAGCTGAGGTAGCCTACGAGCAGTACTTC. The chain links TRBV4-1 to TRBJ2-7; no clear D. CDR1 is MGHRA, CDR2 YSYEKL, per germline. This CDR3 comprises 14 residues. With 1 base removed from V and 2 bases from J, the gap between germline ends came to 9 bases.

The rearrangement uses TRBV29-1 and TRBJ1-5; 9 nucleotides align to TRBD1. The CDR3 has 13 residues. CDR1 and CDR2 from the germline V gene are SQVTM and ANQGSEA. With V trimmed by 7 bases and J by 5 bases, 6 bases remained unmatched. The CDR3 loop reads CSAGQGKDQPQHF. CDR3 DNA: TGCAGCGCAGGACAGGGGAAAGATCAGCCCCAGCATTTT.

Turning to this clone: Other DNA sequences of this sample code for an identical CDR3. Here the CDR3 DNA reads TGCGCCAGCAGCTTGGACAGGGTGGACACCGGGGAGCTGTTTTTT. Its translation: CASSLDRVDTGELFF. This sequence joins TRBV5-1 and TRBJ2-2; D possibly corresponds to TRBD1 (6 bases). The CDR3 spans 15 residues. Trimming removed 0 bases from V and 3 bases from J, with 9 bases in between. The germline gives CDR1 SGHRS, CDR2 YFSETQ.

This clone was detected only a few times. This chain links TRBV7-8 with TRBJ2-5, with 7 bases identical to TRBD1. With V trimmed by 3 bases and J by 4 bases, 8 bases remained unmatched. Looked up from germline, CDR1 is SGHVS and CDR2 is FQNEAQ. CDR3 length: 15 amino acids. CDR3 sequence: CASSFDRVGGETQYF. The CDR3 nucleotides are TGTGCCAGCAGCTTTGACAGGGTTGGCGGAGAGACCCAGTACTTC.

This clone appeared a few times. This chain connects TRBV5-1 to TRBJ2-5; D perhaps matches TRBD1 (8 bases). Deletions cut 0 bases from V and 4 bases from J, with 10 bases between. Germline-derived CDR1 and CDR2 are SGHRS and YFSETQ. This CDR3 spans 14 amino acids. The CDR3 DNA reads TGCGCCAGCAGCTTGGACAGGGGGGGAGAGACCCAGTACTTC. This translates into CASSLDRGGETQYF. Full variable domain (rest looked up from reference TRBV5-1 and TRBJ2-5): KAGVTQTPRYLIKTRGQQVTLSCSPISGHRSVSWYQQTPGQGLQFLFEYFSETQRNKGNFPGRFSGRQFSNSRSEMNVSTLELGDSALYLCASSLDRGGETQYFGPGTRLLVL.

The CDR3 DNA is TGTGCCAGCAGCTTAGCGTCTCGACAGGGTGTGAACAATGAGCAGTTCTTC. This translates into CASSLASRQGVNNEQFF. V and J are TRBV7-8 and TRBJ2-1, with 7 bases identical to TRBD1. Germline V lookup: CDR1 SGHVS, CDR2 FQNEAQ. The V and J ends lost 0 bases and 5 bases, in that order; junction bases with no gene match: 10. The CDR3 runs to 17 residues.

The chain's CDR3 is CASSFLAGVGADTQYF. In DNA, the CDR3 is TGTGCCAGCAGCTTCTTAGCGGGAGTGGGGGCAGATACGCAGTATTTT. The gene calls are TRBV7-9 and TRBJ2-3, with 9 positions matching TRBD2. CDR1 and CDR2 (germline): SEHNR, FQNEAQ (reference sequence). V shed 3 bases and J 4 bases; nucleotides not matched to a gene: 8. CDR3 length: 16 amino acids.

The CDR3: CASSLEAGGYTDTQYF. The CDR3 bases are TGTGCCAGCAGCTTAGAAGCGGGGGGATACACAGATACGCAGTATTTT. The chain links TRBV11-2 to TRBJ2-3, with TRBD2 matching over 9 bases. The V gene end was trimmed by 0 bases and the J gene end by 2 bases; junction bases not matched to a gene: 3. The CDR3 consists of 16 residues. Per the germline V gene, CDR1 is SGHAT and CDR2 is FQNNGV.

This clone has a single count. The chain links TRBV10-3 to TRBJ1-5; tentatively, D is TRBD1 (6 bases). The CDR3 sequence is 13 residues long. V was shortened by 10 bases and J by 5 bases, with 15 bases between the two germline ends. Germline CDR1 ENHRY, CDR2 SYGVKD. Written as DNA, the CDR3 is TGTGCCACCCGAAGTGAGGGGGATCAGCCCCAGCATTTT. Amino acid sequence: CATRSEGDQPQHF.

There are a few counts of this clone. V and J are TRBV30 and TRBJ1-3; 10 positions agree with TRBD1. V lost 4 bases and J lost 3; bases outside the gene matches: 6. This CDR3 has 15 residues. Germline CDR1 GTSNPN, CDR2 SVGIG (reference sequence). CDR3 DNA sequence: TGTGCCTGGACCCTGACAGGGGGCTTTGGAAACACCATATATTTT. Its translation is CAWTLTGGFGNTIYF.

V gene TRBV7-9 combines with J gene TRBJ1-1; D gene ambiguous. The germline V gene encodes CDR1 SEHNR and CDR2 FQNEAQ (reference sequence). The CDR3 is 11 amino acids. Trimming removed 5 bases from V and 2 bases from J, with 3 bases in between. Here the CDR3 DNA reads TGTGCCAGCAGCCTAAACACTGAAGCTTTCTTT. It encodes CASSLNTEAFF.

The V and J genes are TRBV6-6 and TRBJ1-3; maybe TRBD1 (5 bases). Deletions cut 2 bases from V and 7 bases from J, with 9 bases between. This CDR3 is built from 13 residues. Germline V gives CDR1 MNHNY, CDR2 SVGAGI (reference sequence). The CDR3 protein is CASSYTGGNTIYF. In DNA form, the CDR3 reads TGTGCCAGCAGTTACACCGGGGGGAACACCATATATTTT.